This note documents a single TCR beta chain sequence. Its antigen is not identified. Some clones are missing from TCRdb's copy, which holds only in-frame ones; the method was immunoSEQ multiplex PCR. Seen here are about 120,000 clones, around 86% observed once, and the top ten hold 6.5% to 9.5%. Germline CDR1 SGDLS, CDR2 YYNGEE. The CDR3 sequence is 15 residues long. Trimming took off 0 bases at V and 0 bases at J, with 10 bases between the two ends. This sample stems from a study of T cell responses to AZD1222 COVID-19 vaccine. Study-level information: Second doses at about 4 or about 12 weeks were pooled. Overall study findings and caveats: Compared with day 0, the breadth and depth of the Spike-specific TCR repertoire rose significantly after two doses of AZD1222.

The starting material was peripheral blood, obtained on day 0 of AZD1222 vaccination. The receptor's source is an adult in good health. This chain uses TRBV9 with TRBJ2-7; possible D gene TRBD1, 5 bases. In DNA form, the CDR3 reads TGTGCCAGCAGCGTAGGGGCAGGGCTCTCCTACGAGCAGTACTTC. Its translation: CASSVGAGLSYEQYF.